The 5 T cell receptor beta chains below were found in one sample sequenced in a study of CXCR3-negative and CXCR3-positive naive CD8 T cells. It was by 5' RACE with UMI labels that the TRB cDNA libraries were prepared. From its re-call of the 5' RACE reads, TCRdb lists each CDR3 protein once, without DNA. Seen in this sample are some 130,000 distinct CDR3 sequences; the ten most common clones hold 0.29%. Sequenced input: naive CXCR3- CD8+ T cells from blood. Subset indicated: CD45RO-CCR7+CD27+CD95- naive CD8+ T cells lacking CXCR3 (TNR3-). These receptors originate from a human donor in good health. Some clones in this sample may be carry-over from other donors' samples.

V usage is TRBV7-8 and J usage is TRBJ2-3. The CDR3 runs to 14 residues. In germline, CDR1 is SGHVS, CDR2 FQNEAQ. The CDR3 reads CASSLVSSTDTQYF.

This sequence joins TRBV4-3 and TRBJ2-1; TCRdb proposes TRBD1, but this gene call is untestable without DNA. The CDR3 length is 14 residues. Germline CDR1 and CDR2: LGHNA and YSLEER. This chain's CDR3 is CASSQVGIGNEQFF.

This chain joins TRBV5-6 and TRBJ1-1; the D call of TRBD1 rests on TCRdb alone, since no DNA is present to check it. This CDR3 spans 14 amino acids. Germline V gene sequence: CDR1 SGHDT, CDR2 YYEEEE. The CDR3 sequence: CASRDSVWSTEAFF.

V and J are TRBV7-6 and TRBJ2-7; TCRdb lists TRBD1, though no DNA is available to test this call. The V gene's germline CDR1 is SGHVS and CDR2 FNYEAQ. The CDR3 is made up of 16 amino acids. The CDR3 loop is CASSLRQAGGDYEQYF.

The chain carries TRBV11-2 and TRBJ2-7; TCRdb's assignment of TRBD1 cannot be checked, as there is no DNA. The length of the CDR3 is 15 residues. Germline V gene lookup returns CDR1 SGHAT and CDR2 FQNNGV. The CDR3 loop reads CASSLGPGRYYEQYF.